The 21 T cell receptor beta chains below all came from one sample that was sequenced in a study of Ad26.COV2.S vaccination and SARS-CoV-2 variants. TCRdb's copy holds only in-frame clones and misses some; the assay was immunoSEQ multiplex PCR. Found here are roughly 700,000 clones, about 90% of them singletons; the top ten hold 1.5%. Described treatment: roughly 20 received Ad26.COV2.S at low or high dose, single or two shots; 5 received placebo; per-sample allocation not given. Collection of samples fell on day 63 after the first vaccine or placebo injection. Material: peripheral blood, obtained in a trial of Ad26.COV2.S vaccine versus placebo. The source is a person between 18 and 60 years old who received the Ad26.COV2.S COVID-19 vaccine or a placebo.

The chain uses TRBV27 and TRBJ2-7; no firm D call. This CDR3 has 14 amino acids. Deletions cut 0 bases from V and 0 bases from J, with 6 bases between. Germline-derived CDR1 and CDR2 are MNHEY and SMNVEV (reference sequence). The CDR3 region has the DNA TGTGCCAGCAGTTTATCGTGGAACTCCTACGAGCAGTACTTC. Translating gives CASSLSWNSYEQYF.

Here the CDR3 DNA reads TGTGCCAGCAGTTACTATGAGCATGAGACCCAGTACTTC. Translation: CASSYYEHETQYF. The V call is TRBV6-6, the J call TRBJ2-5; no firm D call. The germline V gene has CDR1 MNHNY and CDR2 SVGAGI (reference sequence). This CDR3 region has 13 residues. V lost 1 base and J lost 5, with 8 bases in between.

The chain combines TRBV18 with TRBJ1-5; 9 nucleotides match TRBD1. V lost 6 bases to trimming and J lost 5 bases; unmatched junction nucleotides: 8. The CDR3 is 15 amino acids. CDR1 KGHSH and CDR2 LQKENI come from the germline V gene. CDR3 DNA sequence: TGTGCCAGCTCTTCCGGGACAGGGAACGATCAGCCCCAGCATTTT. Encoded protein: CASSSGTGNDQPQHF.

The chain is built from TRBV6-2 or TRBV6-3 and TRBJ1-2; 9 bases agree with TRBD1. Unmatched junction bases numbered 7, after V lost 6 bases and J lost 8 bases. The V gene's germline CDR1 is MNHEY and CDR2 SVGEGT. There are 13 residues in the CDR3. The CDR3 here is CASSLGTGLGYTF. The CDR3 DNA reads TGTGCCAGCAGCCTCGGGACAGGGCTCGGCTACACCTTC.

This chain joins TRBV7-8 and TRBJ2-7; D is unresolved. Germline V gene lookup returns CDR1 SGHVS and CDR2 FQNEAQ. The CDR3 is 13 residues long. V was shortened by 1 base and J by 2 bases, with 6 bases between the two germline ends. CDR3 sequence (DNA): TGTGCCAGCAGCTTAGACCGCCCCTACGAGCAGTACTTC. Protein: CASSLDRPYEQYF.

The V and J genes are TRBV11-2 and TRBJ2-7, with D tentatively TRBD1 or TRBD2 (5 bases each). Trimming removed 4 bases from V and 2 bases from J, with 15 bases in between. The CDR3 is made up of 15 amino acids. Germline V CDR1 and CDR2: SGHAT, FQNNGV. CDR3 coding DNA: TGTGCCAGCAGCTATACCGGGACGGAGGCCTACGAGCAGTACTTC. Its protein product is CASSYTGTEAYEQYF.

This clone was counted once. The chain combines TRBV4-2 with TRBJ2-7; TRBD1 might be the D (5 bases). Germline assignment: CDR1 LGHNA and CDR2 YNFKEQ. Trimming took 1 base from V and 6 from J, leaving 19 bases between them. The CDR3 is 16 amino acids. The CDR3 sequence: CASSQVGPRVSIEQYF. CDR3 DNA sequence: TGTGCCAGCAGCCAAGTGGGCCCCAGGGTGTCGATCGAGCAGTACTTC.

The chain is built from TRBV18 and TRBJ2-2; tentative D call: TRBD1 (6 bases). Between the trimmed V and J ends, which lost 0 bases and 8 bases, there was a span of 16 bases. The CDR3 contains 16 residues. The germline V gene encodes CDR1 KGHSH and CDR2 LQKENI. The CDR3 is CASSPPGTSPVGELFF. The CDR3 DNA reads TGTGCCAGCTCACCACCCGGGACATCCCCGGTAGGGGAGCTGTTTTTT.

V is TRBV18 and J is TRBJ2-4, with 8 bases fitting TRBD1. Losses at the gene ends were 5 bases for V and 6 bases for J; bases not matched to a gene: 6. This CDR3 contains 14 residues. Germline V gene sequence: CDR1 KGHSH, CDR2 LQKENI. CDR3 coding DNA: TGTGCCAGCTCAGGACAGGGTTATGCAAACATTCAGTACTTC. The encoded protein is CASSGQGYANIQYF.

The chain has TRBV21-1 and TRBJ1-4. TRBV21-1 represents a pseudogene. The CDR3 totals 13 residues. In DNA, the CDR3 is TGTGCCAGCAGCAAACCCTCCTCGGATAAACTGTTTTTT. It encodes CASSKPSSDKLFF.

The chain recombines TRBV7-2 with TRBJ2-7, with 11 positions matching TRBD2. The J segment lost 6 bases and the V segment lost 5 bases, leaving 9 bases of the junction unmatched. The CDR3 has 15 residues. Per the germline V gene, CDR1 is SGHTA and CDR2 is FQGNSA. This CDR3 is CASSPSTSGTAEQYF. The CDR3 DNA reads TGTGCCAGCAGCCCCTCGACTAGCGGGACTGCCGAGCAGTACTTC. The whole variable domain, filled in from reference TRBV7-2 and TRBJ2-7, reads GAGVSQSPSNKVTEKGKDVELRCDPISGHTALYWYRQSLGQGLEFLIYFQGNSAPDKSGLPSDRFSAERTGGSVSTLTIQRTQQEDSAVYLCASSPSTSGTAEQYFGPGTRLTVT.

The rearrangement uses TRBV27 and TRBJ2-2; D is ambiguous. The CDR3 consists of 13 residues. Trimming removed 5 bases from V and 7 bases from J, with 11 bases in between. In germline, CDR1 is MNHEY, CDR2 SMNVEV (reference sequence). CDR3 sequence (DNA): TGTGCCAGCAGTCCCGCGGAGCACGGGGAGCTGTTTTTT. Amino acid sequence: CASSPAEHGELFF.

This chain connects TRBV7-2 to TRBJ2-7; 8 nucleotides line up with TRBD1. After removal of 6 bases from V and 8 bases from J, the junction contained 6 bases not matched to a gene. Germline-derived CDR1 and CDR2 are SGHTA and FQGNSA. The CDR3 sequence is 12 residues long. CDR3 nucleotides: TGTGCCAGCAGTCGACAGGGGTCGAAGCAGTACTTC. Translating it yields CASSRQGSKQYF.

The CDR3: CASSNRGGYEQYF. The CDR3 nucleotides read TGTGCCAGCAGTAACAGAGGGGGCTACGAGCAGTACTTC. The chain is built from TRBV6-5 and TRBJ2-7, with a possible D match to TRBD1 (6 bases). The CDR3 has 13 amino acids. Germline V gene lookup returns CDR1 MNHEY and CDR2 SVGAGI. Trimming removed 5 bases from V and 3 bases from J, with 11 bases in between.

The V gene is TRBV29-1, the J gene TRBJ2-7; no definite D call. Trimming took off 3 bases at V and 0 bases at J, with 9 bases between the two ends. From germline, CDR1 is SQVTM and CDR2 ANQGSEA. This CDR3 has 13 residues. CDR3: CSVEGSTSYEQYF. DNA of the CDR3: TGCAGCGTTGAGGGGTCGACCTCCTACGAGCAGTACTTC.

The chain has TRBV5-4 and TRBJ2-1; no firm D call. This CDR3 contains 11 residues. With 4 bases removed from V and 4 bases from J, the gap between germline ends came to 3 bases. From germline, CDR1 is SGHNT and CDR2 YYREEE (reference sequence). In nucleotides, the CDR3 is TGTGCCAGCAGCCAGTACAATGAGCAGTTCTTC. Translation: CASSQYNEQFF.

The chain joins TRBV18 to TRBJ2-7; D gene unclear. From germline, CDR1 is KGHSH and CDR2 LQKENI. V was clipped by 3 bases and J by 6 bases, with 12 bases between them. The CDR3 is 13 amino acids. The CDR3 region has the DNA TGTGCCAGCTCACCCCCGGCAGTCTCCGAGCAGTACTTC. Amino acid sequence: CASSPPAVSEQYF.

The rearrangement uses TRBV27 and TRBJ2-3, with D hard to call. This CDR3 comprises 13 residues. Germline V gene sequence: CDR1 MNHEY, CDR2 SMNVEV (reference sequence). The V end was cut by 7 bases, the J end by 1 base, with 9 bases between. For the CDR3, the DNA is TGTGCCAGCACCCTAATTGGCACAGATACGCAGTATTTT. Translating it yields CASTLIGTDTQYF.

V is TRBV5-6 and J is TRBJ1-5, with a possible D match to TRBD1 (6 bases). The length of the CDR3 is 15 residues. CDR1 SGHDT and CDR2 YYEEEE come from the germline V gene. V gave up 4 bases and J gave up 0 bases, with 11 bases separating them. CDR3 residues: CASSKRGVSNQPQHF. In DNA, the CDR3 is TGTGCCAGCAGCAAGAGGGGGGTTAGCAATCAGCCCCAGCATTTT.

The chain combines TRBV6-5 with TRBJ2-1; 12 nucleotides line up with TRBD2. V trimming: 6 bases; J trimming: 9 bases; junction bases outside the gene matches: 9. This CDR3 spans 15 amino acids. Germline assignment: CDR1 MNHEY and CDR2 SVGAGI. The CDR3 DNA sequence: TGTGCCAGCAGCCACAGGACTAGCGGGATAAGTGAGCAGTTCTTC. Translation gives CASSHRTSGISEQFF.

The CDR3 region is CASSGDRSGFNNEQFF. CDR3 DNA sequence: TGTGCCAGCAGCGGCGACAGGTCCGGTTTCAACAATGAGCAGTTCTTC. The chain carries TRBV7-9 and TRBJ2-1; D possibly corresponds to TRBD1 (6 bases). Between the trimmed V and J ends, which lost 5 bases and 5 bases, there was a span of 19 bases. In germline, CDR1 is SEHNR, CDR2 FQNEAQ (reference sequence). CDR3 length: 16 amino acids.